The following is a T cell receptor (beta chain) sequence with its context. Antigen unknown. Both TCR beta VDJ combination and CDR3 sequence profiling were carried out. Genomic DNA was the template for this profiling. Each CDR3 protein is one row after TCRdb ran MiXCR on the reads. The sample contains 200,000 to 250,000 distinct CDR3 sequences, around three fifths of which appear only once. The CDR3 consists of 16 residues. Germline V gene lookup returns CDR1 KGHDR and CDR2 SFDVKD. V trimming: 7 bases; J trimming: 5 bases; junction bases outside the gene matches: 13. This specimen belongs to a study of CD8+CD57+ T cells in acquired aplastic anemia. About the study: About 3 ug was the average amount of DNA from sorted CD4+ and CD8+ cells.

CD8+CD57+ cell expansion, shown by flow cytometry, had occurred in the patients selected for sequencing. The blood sampling took place in patients who had so far received no therapy. Broader study findings: Patients shared twenty-nine CD8+ CDR3 sequences with controls.

The sequence derives from a human donor with aplastic anemia. The specimen sequenced was sorted CD4+, CD8+, or CD8+CD57+ T cells (not recorded which) from PBMCs. This chain uses TRBV24-1 with TRBJ2-3; 8 bases are a match to TRBD2. The CDR3 spells CATRTLRGGGGDTQYF. CDR3 coding DNA: TGTGCCACCAGAACCCTCCGGGGGGGGGGAGGAGATACGCAGTATTTT.